This TCR beta chain was sequenced for a study of blood T cell repertoires in COVID-19. Overall study context: The cDNA or gDNA used as material had been derived from T cells, B-cell-depleted T cells, or PBMCs.

Participants reported their clinical history, and cohort assignment relied on those reports. The CDR3 has 18 residues. The V segment lost 0 bases and the J segment 2 bases; nucleotides outside the gene matches: 11. Germline V gives CDR1 ENHRY, CDR2 SYGVKD. Per the authors' pipeline: How many nucleated cells were present was estimated from reference gene primer amplification. TCRdb's copy holds only in-frame clones and misses some; the assay was immunoSEQ multiplex PCR. The V and J calls and clone size were taken over from that table, and D and trimming were inferred from the DNA. This sample yields about 220,000 clones, of which about nine tenths are seen a single time; approximately 2.5% belongs to the top ten.

This TCR was recovered from a woman between 35 and 50 years old with acute COVID-19. Sequencing was carried out using PBMCs or T cells enriched from blood (not recorded which). This chain links TRBV10-3 with TRBJ2-7; 9 bases line up with TRBD1. CDR3 coding DNA: TGTGCCATCAGTGAGTCAGTGGGTCCGGGACAGGGAACCTACGAGCAGTACTTC. This gives the protein CAISESVGPGQGTYEQYF.